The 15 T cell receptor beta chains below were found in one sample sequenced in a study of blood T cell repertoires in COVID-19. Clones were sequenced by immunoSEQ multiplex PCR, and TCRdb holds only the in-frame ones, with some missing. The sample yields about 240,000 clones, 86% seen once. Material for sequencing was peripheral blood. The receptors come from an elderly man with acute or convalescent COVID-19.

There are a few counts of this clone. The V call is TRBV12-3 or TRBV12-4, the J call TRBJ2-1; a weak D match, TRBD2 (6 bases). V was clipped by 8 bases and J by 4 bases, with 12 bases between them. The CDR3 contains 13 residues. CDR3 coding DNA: TGTGCCAGCGGGACTCGTCAGTACAATGAGCAGTTCTTC. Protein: CASGTRQYNEQFF.

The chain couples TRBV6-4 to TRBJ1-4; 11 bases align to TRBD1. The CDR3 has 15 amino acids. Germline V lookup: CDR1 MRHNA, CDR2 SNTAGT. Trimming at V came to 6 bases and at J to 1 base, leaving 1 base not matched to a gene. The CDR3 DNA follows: TGTGCCAGCAGCGGGACAGGGGGAACTAATGAAAAACTGTTTTTT. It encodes CASSGTGGTNEKLFF.

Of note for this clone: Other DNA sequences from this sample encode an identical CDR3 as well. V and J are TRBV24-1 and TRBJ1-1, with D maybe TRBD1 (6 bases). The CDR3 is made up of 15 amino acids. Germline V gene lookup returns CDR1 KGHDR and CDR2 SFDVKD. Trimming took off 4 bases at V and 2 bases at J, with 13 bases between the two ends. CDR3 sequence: CATSDSGQLNTEAFF. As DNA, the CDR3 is TGTGCCACCAGTGACTCTGGACAGCTTAACACTGAAGCTTTCTTT.

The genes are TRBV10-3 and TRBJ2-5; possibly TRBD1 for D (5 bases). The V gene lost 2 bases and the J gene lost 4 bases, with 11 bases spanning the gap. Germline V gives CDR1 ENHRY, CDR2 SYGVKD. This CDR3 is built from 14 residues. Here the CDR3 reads CAISENGAGETQYF. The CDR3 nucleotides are TGTGCCATCAGTGAGAATGGGGCTGGAGAGACCCAGTACTTC.

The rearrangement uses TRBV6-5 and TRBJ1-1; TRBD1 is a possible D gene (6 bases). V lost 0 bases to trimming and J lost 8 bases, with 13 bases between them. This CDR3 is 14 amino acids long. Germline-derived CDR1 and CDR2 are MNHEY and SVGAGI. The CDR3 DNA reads TGTGCCAGCAGTTACTCGAATATCCAGGGGGAAGCTTTCTTT. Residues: CASSYSNIQGEAFF.

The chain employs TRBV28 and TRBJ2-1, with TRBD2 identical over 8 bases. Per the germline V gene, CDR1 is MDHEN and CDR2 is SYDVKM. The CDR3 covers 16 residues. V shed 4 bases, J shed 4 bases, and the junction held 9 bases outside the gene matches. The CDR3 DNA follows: TGTGCCAGCAGTTCCCAAGGGATAGCGGGATACAATGAGCAGTTCTTC. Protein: CASSSQGIAGYNEQFF.

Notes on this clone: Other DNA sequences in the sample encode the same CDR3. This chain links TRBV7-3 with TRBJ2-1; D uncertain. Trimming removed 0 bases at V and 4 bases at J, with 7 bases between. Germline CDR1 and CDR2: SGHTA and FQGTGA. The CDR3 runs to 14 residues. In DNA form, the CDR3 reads TGTGCCAGCAGCTTAACGTCCGGTTACAATGAGCAGTTCTTC. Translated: CASSLTSGYNEQFF.

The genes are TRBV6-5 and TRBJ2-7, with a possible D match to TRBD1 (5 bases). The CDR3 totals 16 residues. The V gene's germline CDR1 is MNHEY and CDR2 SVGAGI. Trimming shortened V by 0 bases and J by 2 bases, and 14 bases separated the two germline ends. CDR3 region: CASSYSQGSGTYEQYF. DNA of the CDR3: TGTGCCAGCAGTTACTCTCAGGGTAGTGGGACCTACGAGCAGTACTTC.

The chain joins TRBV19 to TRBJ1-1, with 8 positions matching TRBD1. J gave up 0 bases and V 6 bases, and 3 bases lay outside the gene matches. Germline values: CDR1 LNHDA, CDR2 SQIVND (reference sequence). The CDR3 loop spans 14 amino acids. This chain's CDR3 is CASSLGQVNTEAFF. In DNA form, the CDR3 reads TGTGCCAGTAGCCTGGGACAGGTGAACACTGAAGCTTTCTTT.

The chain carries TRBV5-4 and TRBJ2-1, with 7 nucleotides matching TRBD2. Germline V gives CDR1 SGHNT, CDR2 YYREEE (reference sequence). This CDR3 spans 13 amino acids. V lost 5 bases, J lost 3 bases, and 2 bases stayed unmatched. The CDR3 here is CASSGGGYNEQFF. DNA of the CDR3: TGTGCCAGCAGTGGGGGGGGCTACAATGAGCAGTTCTTC.

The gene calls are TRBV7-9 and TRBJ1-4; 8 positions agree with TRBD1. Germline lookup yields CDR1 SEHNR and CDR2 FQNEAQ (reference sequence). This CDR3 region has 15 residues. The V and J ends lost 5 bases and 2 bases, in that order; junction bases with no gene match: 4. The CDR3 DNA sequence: TGTGCCAGCAGCGGCTGGACAGGGACTAATGAAAAACTGTTTTTT. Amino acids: CASSGWTGTNEKLFF.

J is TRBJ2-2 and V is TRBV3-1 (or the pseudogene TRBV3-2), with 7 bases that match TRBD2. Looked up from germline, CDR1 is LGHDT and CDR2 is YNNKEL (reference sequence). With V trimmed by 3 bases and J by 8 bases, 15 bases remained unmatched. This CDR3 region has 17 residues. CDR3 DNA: TGTGCCAGCAGCCACTCACCCCGGGGCGGGAGTCGAGGGGAGCTGTTTTTT. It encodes CASSHSPRGGSRGELFF.

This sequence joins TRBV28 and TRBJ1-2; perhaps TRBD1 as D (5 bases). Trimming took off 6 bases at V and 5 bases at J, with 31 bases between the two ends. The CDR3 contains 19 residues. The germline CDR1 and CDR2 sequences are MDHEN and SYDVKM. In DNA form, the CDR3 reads TGTGCCAGCAGCCTTAATAATGGGCCGACAGCGGCGGGGATTTATGGCTACACCTTC. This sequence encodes CASSLNNGPTAAGIYGYTF.

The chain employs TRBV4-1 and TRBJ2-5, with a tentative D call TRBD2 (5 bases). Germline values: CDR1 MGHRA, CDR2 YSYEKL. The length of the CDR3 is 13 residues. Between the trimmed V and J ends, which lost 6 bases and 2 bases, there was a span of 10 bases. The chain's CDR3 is CASSPPGQETQYF. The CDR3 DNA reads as TGCGCCAGCAGTCCTCCGGGGCAAGAGACCCAGTACTTC.

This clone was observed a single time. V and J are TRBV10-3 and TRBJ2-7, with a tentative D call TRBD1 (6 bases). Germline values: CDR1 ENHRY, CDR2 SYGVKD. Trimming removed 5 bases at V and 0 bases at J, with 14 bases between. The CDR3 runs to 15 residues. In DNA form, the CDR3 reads TGTGCCATCAGTAAAACAGGGCTCAGCTCCTACGAGCAGTACTTC. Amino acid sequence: CAISKTGLSSYEQYF.